The present T cell receptor beta chain was sequenced within a study of cytomegalovirus exposure and HLA in healthy donors. Study-level background: Among over 300 genotyped donors, approximately 80% fell in the Caucasian-associated ancestry cluster.

Note on this clone: Its antigen remains unidentified.

Study-wide results and limits: Rare sequences made up most TCRs, while some public TCRs were found in many donors.

As for the donors, each was a healthy bone marrow donor. The germline CDR1 and CDR2 sequences are MGHRA and YSYEKL. The length of the CDR3 is 18 residues. Trimming took off 5 bases at V and 0 bases at J, with 21 bases between the two ends. PCR used 60 Vbeta primers and 13 Jbeta primers. Profiled with immunoSEQ multiplex PCR; TCRdb holds only in-frame clones, not every one. The sample records 140,000 to 150,000 clones, roughly four fifths being singletons. Sequencing input: PBMCs. The chain uses TRBV4-1 and TRBJ2-3, with D possibly TRBD2 on 7 matching bases. The origin of this receptor is a man aged 25-45 years in good health and CMV-seronegative. The CDR3, as DNA: TGCGCCAGCAGCTACTCCCACAGGGCTAGCGGCAGCACAGATACGCAGTATTTT. It specifies CASSYSHRASGSTDTQYF.